Listed below are T cell receptor beta chains from one sample, sequenced in a study of cytomegalovirus exposure and HLA in healthy donors. Data came from immunoSEQ multiplex PCR; TCRdb stores just in-frame clones and leaves some out. The sample has some 70,000 clones, and its top ten clones hold around 7%. The sequencing input was PBMCs. Receptors were obtained from a female donor in good health and CMV-seropositive. The CDR3 runs from the conserved cysteine through the conserved F or W.

12 TRBJ1-1 TRBV7-2 CASSPGQGQTFF
15 TRBJ1-1 TRBV7-2 CASSLAPGQNTEAFF
14 TRBJ1-1 TRBV7-2 CASSLARGGSEAFF
17 TRBJ2-2 TRBV15 CATSGLRQGINTGELFF
13 TRBJ1-1 TRBV5-4 CASSWGAETEAFF
13 TRBJ2-7 TRBV14 CASSQDRTYEQYF
15 TRBJ2-1 TRBV7-3 CASSPLAGINNEQFF
13 TRBJ1-1 TRBV6-5 CASSPQRNTEAFF
19 TRBJ1-3 TRBV30 CAWSSPTVLGLDSGNTIYF
15 TRBJ1-2 TRBV30 CAWGRVDSVNYGYTF
13 TRBJ1-1 TRBV29-1 CSVAQAKNTEAFF
12 TRBJ2-1 TRBV6-1 CASSLIGLEQFF
14 TRBJ1-1 TRBV9 CASSVVGGETEAFF
14 TRBJ1-1 TRBV4-3 CASSHSGVYSEAFF
15 TRBJ1-6 TRBV25-1 CASSARAPINSPLHF
17 TRBJ2-1 TRBV7-9 CASSLETSGGHYNEQFF
17 TRBJ2-1 TRBV6-1 CASSEMGIKREGNEQFF
16 TRBJ1-4 TRBV5-1 CASSFGQGVTNEKLFF
16 TRBJ2-1 TRBV7-2 CASSLVAGTGYNEQFF
14 TRBJ2-5 TRBV9 CASSGGLVRETQYF
16 TRBJ2-5 TRBV2 CASSEARTGAQETQYF
15 TRBJ2-7 TRBV19 CASSARLVSSYEQYF
14 TRBJ2-1 TRBV6-6 CASSYGTSNNEQFF
16 TRBJ2-7 TRBV13 CASSLEGGRGVYEQYF
15 TRBJ2-2 TRBV19 CASSKIASGTGELFF
16 TRBJ2-7 TRBV11-2 CASSLIAGTRRYEQYF
14 TRBJ1-4 TRBV25-1 CASSPTAGSEKLFF
15 TRBJ2-7 TRBV5-4 CASSTWTSTSYEQYF
14 TRBJ2-7 TRBV2 CASKESGGPHEQYF
13 TRBJ2-1 TRBV29-1 CSVDRGGFNEQFF
15 TRBJ1-2 TRBV5-4 CASSSPMTVLYGYTF
17 TRBJ2-7 TRBV5-4 CASSLPSVSGTYSEQYF
15 TRBJ2-7 TRBV28 CASSLLVAGEYEQYF
15 TRBJ2-7 TRBV15 CATSRGPGGSYEQYF
15 TRBJ1-5 TRBV6-1 CASSPWEGGNQPQHF
15 TRBJ2-3 TRBV5-1 CASSFSGSWADTQYF
12 TRBJ2-5 TRBV29-1 CSVDLAGETQYF